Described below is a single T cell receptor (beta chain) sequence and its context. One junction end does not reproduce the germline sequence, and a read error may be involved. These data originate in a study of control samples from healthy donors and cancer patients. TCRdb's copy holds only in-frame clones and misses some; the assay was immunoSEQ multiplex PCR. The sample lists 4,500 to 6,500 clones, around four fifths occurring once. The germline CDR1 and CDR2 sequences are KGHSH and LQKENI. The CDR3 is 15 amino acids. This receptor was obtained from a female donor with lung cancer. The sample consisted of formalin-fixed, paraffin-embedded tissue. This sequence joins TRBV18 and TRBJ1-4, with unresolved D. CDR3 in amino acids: CASSPGGNRPEKLLF. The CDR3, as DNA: TGTGCCAGCTCACCGGGAGGGAATCGGCCGGAAAAACTGCTTTTT.